This T cell receptor (beta chain) stems from a study of T cell responses to AZD1222 COVID-19 vaccine. General observations from the study: Nearly half of spike-specific TCRs reportedly target variant regions that are unmutated in the B.1.351 and B.1.1.7 variants. Rises in breadth and depth of Spike-specific TCRs came after two AZD1222 doses. Repertoires were obtained only post-peak T cell response. Clonal diversity may have been underestimated, and the donors were mostly white British, with more females than males.

This CDR3 is built from 13 residues. Germline loops: CDR1 SNHLY, CDR2 FYNNEI. Trimming cost V 5 bases and J 7 bases, with 11 bases left between them. Concerning this clone: No antigen is known for it.

The repertoire was sequenced with immunoSEQ multiplex PCR; TCRdb's copy has only in-frame clones and lacks some. This repertoire shows 110,000 to 150,000 clones, 85% to 95% found once; its top ten account for 0.75% to 1%. The chain recombines TRBV2 with TRBJ1-4; no clear D. The sequence was obtained from an adult in good health. Material: peripheral blood, obtained on day 0 of MenACWY control vaccination. The CDR3 is CASSFYKAEKLFF. The CDR3 DNA reads TGTGCCAGCAGTTTTTACAAGGCTGAAAAACTGTTTTTT.